These 8 T cell receptor beta chains were all obtained from the same sample, sequenced in a study of OX40 agonist ivuxolimab in advanced cancers. Library prep was done by the immunoSEQ multiplex PCR assay. In TCRdb, the immuneACCESS table is reduced to in-frame sequences with V and J assigned. These tables do not hold every clone; where another copy was compared, an unresolved V gene accounts for under half, and the others remain unexplained. For this sample the table gives 55,000 to 80,000 clones, of which roughly 87% were detected only once. The ten top clones hold about 1.3% of the sample. The input for sequencing was CD4+ or CD8+ T cells sorted from blood, taken in a trial of the OX40 agonist ivuxolimab. The receptors were sampled from an adult with an advanced solid tumor such as melanoma, head and neck, liver or kidney cancer.

J is TRBJ2-5 and V is TRBV5-1, with a possible D match to TRBD1 (6 bases). The V end was cut by 2 bases, the J end by 0 bases, with 11 bases between. CDR3 length: 15 residues. Germline CDR1 is SGHRS and CDR2 is YFSETQ. The CDR3 here is CASSLLGTNQETQYF. The CDR3 coding sequence is TGCGCCAGCAGCTTACTCGGGACAAACCAAGAGACCCAGTACTTC.

CDR3 amino acids: CASSIGAGGAVAGELFF. CDR3 DNA sequence: TGTGCCAGTAGTATAGGGGCAGGGGGCGCGGTAGCCGGGGAGCTGTTTTTT. The V gene is TRBV19, the J gene TRBJ2-2, with TRBD1 matching over 8 bases. Germline V CDR1 and CDR2: LNHDA, SQIVND (reference sequence). The ends lost 1 base at V and 6 bases at J; junction bases unmatched: 10. This CDR3 is 17 amino acids long.

The CDR3 DNA reads TGTGCCAGCAGCTTGGCGGCAGGGAGCTCCTACGAGCAGTACTTC. Its translation: CASSLAAGSSYEQYF. The gene calls are TRBV5-4 and TRBJ2-7; D may correspond to TRBD1 or TRBD2 (5 bases each). This CDR3 is built from 15 residues. Germline-derived CDR1 and CDR2 are SGHNT and YYREEE (reference sequence). Trimming left V 0 bases short and J 0 bases short, with 10 bases between.

The chain carries TRBV19 and TRBJ2-7, with a possible D match to TRBD1 (6 bases). V lost 1 base and J 0 bases, leaving 13 bases between the germline ends. Germline V gene data show CDR1 as LNHDA and CDR2 as SQIVND (reference sequence). This CDR3 is 16 amino acids long. This CDR3 reads CASSIAARTASYEQYF. The CDR3 nucleotides are TGTGCCAGTAGTATAGCCGCCCGGACAGCCTCCTACGAGCAGTACTTC.

CDR3 loop: CATSARDSSSNQPQHF. The CDR3 DNA is TGTGCCACCAGCGCTAGGGACAGTAGTAGCAATCAGCCCCAGCATTTT. The chain uses TRBV15 and TRBJ1-5; TRBD1 aligns across 7 bases. CDR3 length: 16 residues. V was clipped by 5 bases and J by 0 bases; unmatched bases: 7. Germline CDR1 is LNHNV and CDR2 is YYDKDF (reference sequence).

There are a few counts of this clone. The chain recombines TRBV7-3 with TRBJ2-7; D remains ambiguous. Germline loops: CDR1 SGHTA, CDR2 FQGTGA. The CDR3 consists of 13 residues. Trimming stripped 2 bases from V and 3 bases from J, with 8 bases between. The CDR3 DNA is TGTGCCAGCAGCTTAGGCAGGAACTACGAGCAGTACTTC. Amino acids: CASSLGRNYEQYF.

The chain has TRBV5-4 and TRBJ2-7; 11 bases align to TRBD2. The CDR3 totals 16 residues. CDR1 is SGHNT and CDR2 is YYREEE in the germline V gene (reference sequence). V trimming: 2 bases; J trimming: 2 bases; junction bases outside the gene matches: 6. CDR3 loop: CASSLYSGGVPYEQYF. DNA for the CDR3: TGTGCCAGCAGCTTATATAGCGGGGGGGTACCCTACGAGCAGTACTTC.

The gene calls are TRBV28 and TRBJ1-5; 9 nucleotides match TRBD1. Germline CDR1 reads MDHEN; CDR2 reads SYDVKM. V shed 10 bases, J shed 6 bases, and the junction held 13 bases outside the gene matches. This CDR3 comprises 15 residues. This chain's CDR3 is CATRLSGTGTQPQHF. CDR3 sequence (DNA): TGTGCCACGAGGCTGTCCGGGACAGGGACTCAGCCCCAGCATTTT.